This T cell receptor (beta chain) was profiled in a study of blood T cell repertoires in COVID-19. In the study's own analysis: From reference gene primer amplification, estimates of nucleated cell counts were derived. The method was immunoSEQ multiplex PCR; TCRdb's version includes in-frame clones alone and lacks a portion of them. The V and J calls and the clone size are those of that table, but D and trimming were determined from the DNA. Counted here are roughly 50,000 clones, roughly 84% occurring once; the ten biggest clones make up 50% to 75%. Germline values: CDR1 SGHTA, CDR2 FQGNSA. The CDR3 runs to 16 residues. J lost 0 bases, V lost 2 bases, and 3 bases had no gene match.

This TCR was recovered from a man aged 65 to 79 with acute or convalescent COVID-19. The gene calls are TRBV7-2 and TRBJ1-3, with 8 bases fitting TRBD1. The sample was peripheral blood. Written as DNA, the CDR3 is TGTGCCAGCAGCTTATTACAGGGGGTCTCTGGAAACACCATATATTTT. Residues: CASSLLQGVSGNTIYF.